These 26 T cell receptor beta chains came from one sample sequenced in a study of blood T cell repertoires in COVID-19. Repertoires were generated with immunoSEQ multiplex PCR, while TCRdb's copy carries only in-frame clones and drops some. The sample consists of approximately 190,000 clones, 80% to 90% of them appearing once. The sample comprised peripheral blood. All receptors come from an elderly man with acute or convalescent COVID-19.

The chain uses TRBV10-3 and TRBJ1-2, with D hard to call. Deletions cut 5 bases from V and 8 bases from J, with 15 bases between. The V gene's germline CDR1 is ENHRY and CDR2 SYGVKD. The CDR3 is 13 amino acids. CDR3 region: CAISPKAGWGYTF. CDR3 DNA: TGTGCCATCAGTCCGAAGGCAGGATGGGGCTACACCTTC.

This clone has only one observation. The rearrangement uses TRBV29-1 and TRBJ1-6, with D perhaps TRBD1 (6 bases). The CDR3 contains 12 residues. CDR1 is SQVTM and CDR2 is ANQGSEA in the germline V gene. Trimming cost V 5 bases and J 7 bases, with 9 bases left between them. This CDR3 reads CSVSTGNSPLHF. The CDR3 region has the DNA TGCAGCGTTTCAACAGGGAATTCACCCCTCCACTTT.

The chain joins TRBV7-2 to TRBJ2-3; D is undetermined. The germline CDR1 and CDR2 sequences are SGHTA and FQGNSA. CDR3 length equals 14 residues. The V end was cut by 4 bases, the J end by 0 bases, with 8 bases between. This chain's CDR3 is CASSSDLSTDTQYF. CDR3 coding DNA: TGTGCCAGCAGCTCCGACTTGAGCACAGATACGCAGTATTTT. Supplemented by reference TRBV7-2 and TRBJ2-3, the full variable domain reads GAGVSQSPSNKVTEKGKDVELRCDPISGHTALYWYRQSLGQGLEFLIYFQGNSAPDKSGLPSDRFSAERTGGSVSTLTIQRTQQEDSAVYLCASSSDLSTDTQYFGPGTRLTVL.

The V call is TRBV19, the J call TRBJ1-6, with D tentatively TRBD1 (6 bases). This CDR3 has 13 amino acids. Germline V gene lookup returns CDR1 LNHDA and CDR2 SQIVND (reference sequence). V was clipped by 7 bases and J by 8 bases, with 12 bases between them. The CDR3, as DNA: TGTGCCAGTAATACAGGGTATGATTCACCCCTCCACTTT. Amino acids: CASNTGYDSPLHF.

The genes are TRBV27 and TRBJ2-2, with 7 bases lining up with TRBD2. The CDR3 loop spans 16 amino acids. V was pared by 3 bases and J by 9 bases, with 13 bases of the junction left unmatched. Germline V gene sequence: CDR1 MNHEY, CDR2 SMNVEV (reference sequence). CDR3 amino acids: CASSFTGTIATRELFF. The CDR3 nucleotides are TGTGCCAGCAGTTTCACCGGGACTATTGCGACCCGGGAGCTGTTTTTT.

The gene calls are TRBV5-1 and TRBJ2-1; 8 bases agree with TRBD2. There are 16 residues in the CDR3. Germline values: CDR1 SGHRS, CDR2 YFSETQ. With V trimmed by 4 bases and J by 2 bases, 8 bases remained unmatched. Here the CDR3 reads CASSPNPGGTYNEQFF. The CDR3 nucleotides read TGCGCCAGCAGCCCTAATCCGGGAGGGACCTACAATGAGCAGTTCTTC.

The V gene is TRBV28, the J gene TRBJ2-7, with TRBD2 matching 8 bases. V was clipped by 7 bases and J by 5 bases; unmatched bases: 7. This CDR3 region has 13 residues. Germline V gives CDR1 MDHEN, CDR2 SYDVKM. Written as DNA, the CDR3 is TGTGCCAGCATAGCGGGATTTTCGAACGAGCAGTACTTC. It is translated as CASIAGFSNEQYF.

The chain couples TRBV28 to TRBJ1-5; 9 bases fit TRBD1. Losses at the gene ends were 5 bases for V and 3 bases for J; bases not matched to a gene: 11. CDR3 length: 17 residues. Germline CDR1 MDHEN, CDR2 SYDVKM. The CDR3 loop is CASSAPTGTGINQPQHF. In DNA form, the CDR3 reads TGTGCCAGCAGTGCGCCCACCGGGACAGGGATCAATCAGCCCCAGCATTTT.

Comment on this clone: An end of the junction differs from the germline gene, which may be a read error. The chain recombines TRBV11-2 with TRBJ2-1; 8 positions match TRBD2. The CDR3 is made up of 13 amino acids. Germline values: CDR1 SGHAT, CDR2 FQNNGV. In nucleotides, the CDR3 is TGTGCCAGCAGCTTAGCACCGGGACTAGAGCCGTTCTTC. It translates to CASSLAPGLEPFF.

The gene calls are TRBV28 and TRBJ1-1; 8 bases are a match to TRBD1. This CDR3 region has 16 residues. Germline CDR1 reads MDHEN; CDR2 reads SYDVKM. The trim removed 7 bases at V and 7 bases at J, leaving 17 bases unmatched. Written as DNA, the CDR3 is TGTGCCAGCAACTACTTACAGGGGGTGCCCCCAAATGAAGCTTTCTTT. The encoded protein is CASNYLQGVPPNEAFF.

V usage is TRBV3-1 (or the pseudogene TRBV3-2) and J usage is TRBJ2-3; 13 bases align to TRBD2. After removal of 1 base from V and 5 bases from J, the junction contained 15 bases not matched to a gene. Germline V lookup: CDR1 LGHDT, CDR2 YNNKEL (reference sequence). The CDR3 spans 20 residues. The CDR3 is CASSQGSLGLAGIRVDTQYF. In nucleotides, the CDR3 is TGTGCCAGCAGCCAAGGATCGCTGGGACTAGCGGGAATCAGGGTAGATACGCAGTATTTT.

J is TRBJ2-5 and V is TRBV4-1; TRBD2 matches at 7 bases. Per germline, CDR1 MGHRA and CDR2 YSYEKL. J was trimmed by 1 base and V by 1 base; bases with no gene match: 15. The CDR3 is 19 residues long. The CDR3 region has the DNA TGCGCCAGCAGCCAAGTGGTGTCTAGCGGAGCTTCCTCCCAAGAGACCCAGTACTTC. Protein sequence: CASSQVVSSGASSQETQYF.

The chain recombines TRBV12-3 or TRBV12-4 with TRBJ1-2, with TRBD1 identical over 9 bases. The J segment lost 4 bases and the V segment lost 5 bases, leaving 2 bases of the junction unmatched. The CDR3 runs 13 residues. The CDR3 DNA reads as TGTGCCAGCAGTGACAGGGGGGGCTATGGCTACACCTTC. Residues: CASSDRGGYGYTF.

This clone came up once. DNA of the CDR3: TGTGCCACCAGCAGGGGGAGCGGGGCCAACGTCCTGACTTTC. Translated, it gives CATSRGSGANVLTF. This chain connects TRBV24-1 to TRBJ2-6; 7 bases are shared with TRBD1. The CDR3 extends over 14 amino acids. With 7 bases clipped from V and 4 bases from J, the junction kept 3 bases outside the gene matches. Germline V CDR1 and CDR2: KGHDR, SFDVKD.

The chain joins TRBV7-2 to TRBJ2-1, with a tentative D call TRBD2 (6 bases). Germline V CDR1 and CDR2: SGHTA, FQGNSA. The CDR3 covers 15 residues. V was pared by 2 bases and J by 6 bases, with 14 bases between. The CDR3 DNA reads as TGTGCCAGCAGCTTAAGGGGAGGTGCCTTCAATGAGCAGTTCTTC. This translates into CASSLRGGAFNEQFF.

The V and J genes are TRBV6-2 or TRBV6-3 and TRBJ2-3; 12 bases agree with TRBD2. The CDR3 extends over 14 amino acids. V trimming: 5 bases; J trimming: 4 bases; junction bases outside the gene matches: 1. CDR1 and CDR2 from the germline V gene are MNHEY and SVGEGT. The DNA of the CDR3 is TGTGCCAGCAGTCTAGCGGGAGGGCCAGATACGCAGTATTTT. Translated: CASSLAGGPDTQYF.

This chain joins TRBV19 and TRBJ2-2, with TRBD2 identical over 12 bases. The CDR3 is 16 amino acids. The V segment lost 6 bases and the J segment 2 bases; nucleotides outside the gene matches: 4. Germline CDR1 reads LNHDA; CDR2 reads SQIVND (reference sequence). The CDR3 region is CASRRLAGANTGELFF. DNA for the CDR3: TGTGCCAGTAGGAGACTAGCGGGAGCTAACACCGGGGAGCTGTTTTTT.

The V and J genes are TRBV5-4 and TRBJ1-2; TRBD1 aligns across 9 bases. The germline CDR1 and CDR2 sequences are SGHNT and YYREEE (reference sequence). Trimming cost V 5 bases and J 6 bases; bases outside gene matches: 20. The CDR3 contains 18 residues. The CDR3 DNA reads TGTGCCAGCAGTTCCCCAGAAGGGACAGGGTGGGACGGCGATGGCTACACCTTC. Translation: CASSSPEGTGWDGDGYTF.

This CDR3 reads CSVGEGYTEAFF. The CDR3 DNA reads TGCAGCGTTGGTGAGGGTTATACTGAAGCTTTCTTT. The chain couples TRBV29-1 to TRBJ1-1; no clear D gene. The CDR3 is made up of 12 amino acids. Germline V CDR1 and CDR2: SQVTM, ANQGSEA. V gave up 4 bases and J gave up 5 bases, with 11 bases separating them.

V usage is TRBV12-3 or TRBV12-4 and J usage is TRBJ1-2; 9 bases are shared with TRBD1. The J segment lost 9 bases and the V segment lost 8 bases, leaving 7 bases of the junction unmatched. CDR3 length equals 12 residues. CDR3 region: CASGTGIRSYTF. CDR3 DNA: TGTGCCAGCGGGACAGGGATCAGGAGCTACACCTTC.

This clone was seen a handful of times. This sequence joins TRBV27 and TRBJ2-3; TRBD1 matches 10 bases. Germline V CDR1 and CDR2: MNHEY, SMNVEV (reference sequence). This CDR3 contains 17 residues. With V trimmed by 6 bases and J by 1 base, 10 bases remained unmatched. Here the CDR3 reads CASSKRKTGGGTDTQYF. CDR3 bases: TGTGCCAGCAGCAAGCGGAAGACAGGGGGCGGCACAGATACGCAGTATTTT.

The J gene is TRBJ2-1, the V gene TRBV19, with TRBD2 matching over 7 bases. The CDR3 extends over 15 amino acids. Germline V gene sequence: CDR1 LNHDA, CDR2 SQIVND (reference sequence). The trim removed 5 bases at V and 8 bases at J, leaving 12 bases unmatched. The CDR3 loop is CASSLRVLAADEQFF. For the CDR3, the DNA is TGTGCCAGTAGTCTTCGGGTTCTAGCGGCTGATGAGCAGTTCTTC. The variable domain in full, with the rest retrieved from reference TRBV19 and TRBJ2-1, is DGGITQSPKYLFRKEGQNVTLSCEQNLNHDAMYWYRQDPGQGLRLIYYSQIVNDFQKGDIAEGYSVSREKKESFPLTVTSAQKNPTAFYLCASSLRVLAADEQFFGPGTRLTVL.

This chain connects TRBV5-5 to TRBJ1-1, with D unresolved. CDR1 is SGHKS, CDR2 YYEKEE, per germline (reference sequence). The CDR3 extends over 15 amino acids. V was cut by 0 bases and J by 5 bases, with 14 bases left in between. The CDR3 here is CASSLGPGRQTEAFF. DNA of the CDR3: TGTGCCAGCAGCTTGGGCCCGGGGAGGCAGACTGAAGCTTTCTTT.

The rearrangement links TRBV18 to TRBJ1-2; 10 bases are shared with TRBD1. Germline V gene lookup returns CDR1 KGHSH and CDR2 LQKENI. V shed 4 bases, J shed 7 bases, and the junction held 12 bases outside the gene matches. The CDR3 loop spans 16 amino acids. The CDR3 loop is CASSRSTGGYGVGYTF. For the CDR3, the DNA is TGTGCCAGCTCACGATCGACAGGGGGCTATGGGGTTGGCTACACCTTC.

In this sample, this clone turned up once. The chain carries TRBV7-9 and TRBJ2-7, with 7 bases identical to TRBD1. The CDR3 is made up of 14 amino acids. V dropped 4 bases and J dropped 3; count of bases not matched to a gene: 6. Germline assignment: CDR1 SEHNR and CDR2 FQNEAQ (reference sequence). The CDR3 DNA reads as TGTGCCAGCAGCTACAGGGGCTTATACTACGAGCAGTACTTC. As protein: CASSYRGLYYEQYF.

About this clone itself: This sample also contains other DNA sequences that code for the same CDR3. The chain combines TRBV18 with TRBJ1-5; 8 positions match TRBD1. The V gene's germline CDR1 is KGHSH and CDR2 LQKENI. After removal of 6 bases from V and 0 bases from J, the junction contained 4 bases not matched to a gene. The CDR3 spans 15 residues. The CDR3 bases are TGTGCCAGCTCCCCGGACAGGGTTAGCAATCAGCCCCAGCATTTT. This gives the protein CASSPDRVSNQPQHF.